Below, one T cell receptor (beta chain) is given with its context. In germline, CDR1 is MNHEY, CDR2 SVGEGT. Unmatched junction bases numbered 5, after V lost 5 bases and J lost 3 bases. This CDR3 region has 14 residues. The data are from a study of blood T cell repertoires in COVID-19. Repertoires were generated with immunoSEQ multiplex PCR, while TCRdb's copy carries only in-frame clones and drops some. This repertoire shows around 170,000 clones, 90% to 95% found once; its top ten account for 0.5% to 0.55%. The TCR sequence derives from a man in his forties or fifties with acute or convalescent COVID-19. V is TRBV6-2 or TRBV6-3 and J is TRBJ2-7; TRBD1 aligns across 9 bases. Sequencing used peripheral blood. The CDR3 loop is CASSRDREYYEQYV. In nucleotides, the CDR3 is TGTGCCAGCAGTCGGGACAGGGAGTACTACGAGCAGTACGTC.